This T cell receptor (beta chain) was recorded in a study of low-dose radiotherapy and immunotherapy resistance in tumors (dated by TCRdb to 2022 to 2024). Regarding the study in general: In Cohort 1, each fraction delivered 0.5 Gy every 2 weeks, and the prescribed total PTV dose was 6.5 Gy. In Cohort 2, 1 Gy per fraction was delivered every two weeks, for a total of 13 Gy over 26 weeks. Patients were given nivolumab as a 240 mg flat dose every two weeks and ipilimumab at 1 mg/kg every six weeks, with both drugs delivered intravenously. Cyclophosphamide 200 mg/m2 was administered intravenously every two weeks, one day before each radiation and immunotherapy administration. Patients took aspirin 300 mg orally once daily for four cycles, starting on cycle 1 day 1. No randomization into treatment groups was done for the people taking part in the trial. The translational analysis covered eight patients: three from the first dose cohort and the first five from the second dose cohort.

At least ten counts were recorded for this clonotype. Its recognized antigen is unknown. Within one base of it there is no much larger clone, and no base qualities were kept. Reading the label with the study, this specimen's time point is: after trial treatment. The intended sense of this specimen's treatment or condition label: LDRT plus nivolumab, ipilimumab, low-dose cyclophosphamide and aspirin (RACIN trial). The donors came from RACIN, which was a single-arm phase I dose-escalation trial that paired nivolumab and ipilimumab with aspirin, low-dose cyclophosphamide and low-dose radiotherapy. Patients with advanced, TIL-negative solid tumors were considered eligible. Instrument used: Illumina HiSeq 2500. Superscript III and a set of TRAV- and TRBV-specific primers were used to synthesize first-strand cDNA, so that both TCRalpha and TCRbeta chains were covered. TCRs were amplified with Phusion for approximately 18 PCR cycles, with a constant-region primer paired with the adapter attached to the V primers. Amplification of the isolated mRNA was done with the MessageAmp II aRNA Amplification Kit, which involved an approximately 15-hour in vitro transcription at 37 degrees C. The Dynabeads mRNA DIRECT Purification Kit was used to isolate the mRNA for TCR sequencing. Indexed Illumina adapters were added in a second Phusion PCR of 25 to 30 cycles, and the PCR products were purified with AMPure XP beads. From the authors' description of their analysis: Using custom Perl scripts, TCR sequences that encoded the same protein were pooled, out-of-frame sequences were dropped, and the abundance of each clonotype was calculated. Any TCR sequence supported by only a single read was excluded from analysis. Among the metrics used to describe the repertoires were Shannon entropy, Gini index, clonality, richness, and the frequency of TCRs shared between repertoires. TCRdb reran the public reads through fastp at Q25 and MiXCR, keeping productive beta chains. Merged by CDR3 protein, the rows form single entries marked with the most common genes and DNA. These V and J calls originate from TCRdb's pipeline instead of the authors' own analysis. In this sample the table shows just over 90,000 distinct CDR3 sequences, about 20% of which occur a single time. Jointly, the top ten make up 13% of the sample.

V was cut back by 6 bases and J by 2 bases, leaving a gap of 9 bases between them. CDR1 and CDR2 are drawn from the germline V gene (reference sequence): DFQATT, SNEGSKA. The CDR3 goes from the cysteine to the phenylalanine over 12 residues. Here the CDR3 DNA is all that survives: 36 bases in frame from base 1. The sequence links TRBV20-1 to TRBJ2-3; the D gene assignment is ambiguous. This specimen consisted of PBMCs, obtained after low-dose radiotherapy plus immunotherapy. This sequence was found in a female donor with ovarian cancer. The CDR3 protein is CSAGTSTDTQYF. The bases are TGCAGTGCGGGCACCTCCACAGATACGCAGTATTTT.